The rows below give T cell receptor beta chains drawn from one sample of a study of T cell repertoires in cytomegalovirus infection. TCRdb ran MiXCR on the reads and lists one entry per CDR3 protein. The sample holds around 25,000 distinct CDR3 sequences, under 20% seen once. Which antigens these TCRs recognize remains unknown. Sample: CD8+ T cells from cultured PBMCs, taken from culture after CMV antigen stimulation. The receptors come from a human donor in good health (CMV status not recorded). Some clones in this sample may be carry-over from other donors' samples. The CDR3 runs from the conserved cysteine through the conserved F or W. D genes are given only for firm matches. Size is omitted from some rows. Given values are once, few, many or a class for expanded clones.

J gene: TRBJ2-7; clone size: .; D gene: TRBD1; V gene: TRBV7-9; CDR3 DNA: TGTGCCAGCAGCCCCGGGACAGGGGTCTACGAGCAGTACTTC; CDR3 protein: CASSPGTGVYEQYF
J gene: TRBJ1-4; clone size: .; D gene: TRBD1; V gene: TRBV4-1; CDR3 DNA: TGCGCCAGCAGCCCGATGACAGGGAATTTAACGAAACTGTTTTTT; CDR3 protein: CASSPMTGNLTKLFF
J gene: TRBJ1-2; clone size: many; D gene: .; V gene: TRBV7-2; CDR3 DNA: TGTGCCAGTGGGCTGGGGAACTATGGCTACACCTTC; CDR3 protein: CASGLGNYGYTF
J gene: TRBJ2-1; clone size: .; D gene: TRBD2; V gene: TRBV27; CDR3 DNA: TGTGCCAGCAGTTTAAACGGGGGGGGAAATGAGCAGTTCTTC; CDR3 protein: CASSLNGGGNEQFF
J gene: TRBJ2-3; clone size: few; D gene: TRBD1; V gene: TRBV14; CDR3 DNA: TGTGCCAGCAGCCAATATCCCTTTGGGGCAGGGGGCGTTGGAACAGATACGCAGTATTTT; CDR3 protein: CASSQYPFGAGGVGTDTQYF
J gene: TRBJ1-4; clone size: few; D gene: TRBD1; V gene: TRBV7-6; CDR3 DNA: TGTGCCAGCAGCGCCGGGACAGGGAGAAATGAAAAACTGTTTTTT; CDR3 protein: CASSAGTGRNEKLFF
J gene: TRBJ1-5; clone size: few; D gene: .; V gene: TRBV20-1; CDR3 DNA: TGCAGTGCTGGCCCGAGTGAAGACCGGCGTCAGCCCCAGCATTTT; CDR3 protein: CSAGPSEDRRQPQHF
J gene: TRBJ2-1; clone size: .; D gene: .; V gene: TRBV12-3/TRBV12-4; CDR3 DNA: TGTGCCAGCAGTCCCCCTAGCGGGACAGGCTACAATGAGCAGTTCTTC; CDR3 protein: CASSPPSGTGYNEQFF
J gene: TRBJ1-5; clone size: .; D gene: .; V gene: TRBV7-2; CDR3 DNA: TGTGCCAGCAGCTCAGCGGCAGGGAGCAATCAGCCCCAGCATTTT; CDR3 protein: CASSSAAGSNQPQHF
J gene: TRBJ1-1; clone size: .; D gene: .; V gene: TRBV7-2; CDR3 DNA: TGTGCCAGCAGCTCATTCGGAGAGAACACTGAAGCTTTCTTT; CDR3 protein: CASSSFGENTEAFF
J gene: TRBJ1-5; clone size: .; D gene: .; V gene: TRBV4-1; CDR3 DNA: TGCGCCAGCAGCCTGAAGGTGGCAGTGGGTAATCAGCCCCAGCATTTT; CDR3 protein: CASSLKVAVGNQPQHF
J gene: TRBJ2-1; clone size: .; D gene: TRBD1; V gene: TRBV7-8; CDR3 DNA: TGTGCCAGCAGCTACATTGAGGGGGCCTTCAATGAGCAGTTCTTC; CDR3 protein: CASSYIEGAFNEQFF
J gene: TRBJ1-1; clone size: few; D gene: .; V gene: TRBV6-2/TRBV6-3; CDR3 DNA: TGTGCCAGCAGGGGGGATAACCCTGAAGCTTTCTTT; CDR3 protein: CASRGDNPEAFF
J gene: TRBJ2-3; clone size: .; D gene: .; V gene: TRBV7-2; CDR3 DNA: TGTGCCAGCAGCCCCGGACTGCGCACAGATACGCAGTATTTT; CDR3 protein: CASSPGLRTDTQYF
J gene: TRBJ2-5; clone size: few; D gene: .; V gene: TRBV25-1; CDR3 DNA: TGTGCCAGCACGCCCGGGGCCCAAGAGACCCAGTACTTC; CDR3 protein: CASTPGAQETQYF
J gene: TRBJ2-7; clone size: .; D gene: .; V gene: TRBV7-2; CDR3 DNA: TGTGCCAGCAGCTTAGGGACAGTCAGCTCCTACGAGCAGTACTTC; CDR3 protein: CASSLGTVSSYEQYF
J gene: TRBJ2-7; clone size: few; D gene: .; V gene: TRBV7-2; CDR3 DNA: TGTGCCAGCAGCCGTTCGGTATCCAATCGTGTTGGCTACGAGCAGTACTTC; CDR3 protein: CASSRSVSNRVGYEQYF
J gene: TRBJ1-2; clone size: many; D gene: .; V gene: TRBV4-3; CDR3 DNA: TGCGCCAGCAGCCAAGCGGCCCGATCGGGAGGCTACACCTTC; CDR3 protein: CASSQAARSGGYTF
J gene: TRBJ2-7; clone size: .; D gene: .; V gene: TRBV11-1; CDR3 DNA: TGTGCCAGCAGCTTGGCGGGGTCCGCCTACGAGCAGTACTTC; CDR3 protein: CASSLAGSAYEQYF
J gene: TRBJ2-4; clone size: .; D gene: TRBD1; V gene: TRBV7-6; CDR3 DNA: TGTGCCAGCAGCCCCCGGGACAGCAAAAACATTCAGTACTTC; CDR3 protein: CASSPRDSKNIQYF
J gene: TRBJ2-3; clone size: .; D gene: .; V gene: TRBV18; CDR3 DNA: TGTGCCAGCTCCCACCCGAGGGCATTAACAGATACGCAGTATTTT; CDR3 protein: CASSHPRALTDTQYF
J gene: TRBJ1-1; clone size: few; D gene: .; V gene: TRBV9; CDR3 DNA: TGTGCCAGCAGCCCCCGGGACGGTCCGCCTTTGGGGAACACTGAAGCTTTCTTT; CDR3 protein: CASSPRDGPPLGNTEAFF
J gene: TRBJ1-2; clone size: few; D gene: TRBD1; V gene: TRBV11-1; CDR3 DNA: TGTGCCAGCAGCTTACGCCGGGACAGTACCTATGGCTACACCTTC; CDR3 protein: CASSLRRDSTYGYTF
J gene: TRBJ2-5; clone size: few; D gene: .; V gene: TRBV5-4; CDR3 DNA: TGTGCCAGCAGCTTGGATCGACCGACTCAAGAGACCCAGTACTTC; CDR3 protein: CASSLDRPTQETQYF
J gene: TRBJ1-5; clone size: .; D gene: TRBD1; V gene: TRBV10-3; CDR3 DNA: TGTGCCATCAGTGAGGGGACAGCGGGTCAGCCCCAGCATTTT; CDR3 protein: CAISEGTAGQPQHF
J gene: TRBJ1-2; clone size: .; D gene: .; V gene: TRBV19; CDR3 DNA: TGTGCCACCTCCCCCGGCCCCAGCGGCGTATATGGCTACACCTTC; CDR3 protein: CATSPGPSGVYGYTF
J gene: TRBJ2-5; clone size: .; D gene: TRBD2; V gene: TRBV6-2/TRBV6-3; CDR3 DNA: TGTGCCAGCACCTCCGGACAGACTAGCGCGGAGACCCAGTACTTC; CDR3 protein: CASTSGQTSAETQYF
J gene: TRBJ2-1; clone size: .; D gene: TRBD2; V gene: TRBV11-1; CDR3 DNA: TGTGCCAGCAGCTTATTGACTAGCGGGGGGAATGAGCAGTTCTTC; CDR3 protein: CASSLLTSGGNEQFF
J gene: TRBJ1-1; clone size: few; D gene: .; V gene: TRBV12-3/TRBV12-4; CDR3 DNA: TGTGCCAGCAGTTTATCGGTGGGAGAGGCCCTGAACACTGAAGCTTTCTTT; CDR3 protein: CASSLSVGEALNTEAFF
J gene: TRBJ2-1; clone size: few; D gene: TRBD2; V gene: TRBV7-6; CDR3 DNA: TGTGCCAGCAGCTTAGGGGGAGGGTTCATGAATGAGCAGTTCTTC; CDR3 protein: CASSLGGGFMNEQFF
J gene: TRBJ2-7; clone size: .; D gene: TRBD2; V gene: TRBV7-6; CDR3 DNA: TGTGCCAATCAAGCGGGGGTAAGCTCCTACGAGCAGTACTTC; CDR3 protein: CANQAGVSSYEQYF
J gene: TRBJ2-5; clone size: few; D gene: .; V gene: TRBV27; CDR3 DNA: TGTGCCAGCAGTTTAAGAGGGTTTGAGACCCAGTACTTC; CDR3 protein: CASSLRGFETQYF
J gene: TRBJ2-1; clone size: .; D gene: .; V gene: TRBV7-8; CDR3 DNA: TGTGCCAGCAGCTTAGGTCACAGCTCCTACAATGAGCAGTTCTTC; CDR3 protein: CASSLGHSSYNEQFF
J gene: TRBJ2-7; clone size: few; D gene: .; V gene: TRBV6-2/TRBV6-3; CDR3 DNA: TGTGCCAGCAGCCGCGGCTTGATGGTAGAGGTCTACGAGCAGTACTTC; CDR3 protein: CASSRGLMVEVYEQYF
J gene: TRBJ1-5; clone size: many; D gene: .; V gene: TRBV28; CDR3 DNA: TGTGCCAGCAGCCGTGGGTACAATCAGCCCCAGCATTTT; CDR3 protein: CASSRGYNQPQHF
J gene: TRBJ2-3; clone size: few; D gene: TRBD2; V gene: TRBV7-2; CDR3 DNA: TGTGCCAGCAGCTTAGCACTGCGGGGGGGAGATACGCAGTATTTT; CDR3 protein: CASSLALRGGDTQYF
J gene: TRBJ2-3; clone size: many; D gene: .; V gene: TRBV10-3; CDR3 DNA: TGTGCCATCAGTCCGGCAGGAGATACGCAGTATTTT; CDR3 protein: CAISPAGDTQYF
J gene: TRBJ2-3; clone size: .; D gene: .; V gene: TRBV9; CDR3 DNA: TGTGCCAGCAGCGTAGTGGGTCGGGACACAGATACGCAGTATTTT; CDR3 protein: CASSVVGRDTDTQYF
J gene: TRBJ1-1; clone size: few; D gene: .; V gene: TRBV7-2; CDR3 DNA: TGTGCCAGCAGCTTAGGGCCCGTAGGGAACACTGAAGCTTTCTTT; CDR3 protein: CASSLGPVGNTEAFF
J gene: TRBJ1-2; clone size: few; D gene: .; V gene: TRBV25-1; CDR3 DNA: TGTGCCAGCAGTGAAACAGGGCCCACTTTAGCTAACTATGGCTACACCTTC; CDR3 protein: CASSETGPTLANYGYTF
J gene: TRBJ2-7; clone size: .; D gene: .; V gene: TRBV12-3/TRBV12-4; CDR3 DNA: TGTGCCAGCTCCCCAGACTTTAGCCCCTACTACGAGCAGTACTTC; CDR3 protein: CASSPDFSPYYEQYF
J gene: TRBJ1-2; clone size: few; D gene: .; V gene: TRBV5-6; CDR3 DNA: TGTGCCAGCAGCACCGGGACTGGGGGCTATGGCTACACCTTC; CDR3 protein: CASSTGTGGYGYTF
J gene: TRBJ1-1; clone size: .; D gene: .; V gene: TRBV6-2/TRBV6-3; CDR3 DNA: TGTGCCAGCAGTTACTCCCTCAGGGGACGGGGCACTGAAGCTTTCTTT; CDR3 protein: CASSYSLRGRGTEAFF
J gene: TRBJ2-7; clone size: few; D gene: .; V gene: TRBV7-2; CDR3 DNA: TGTGCCAGCAGCCCCCCCCGTGGGAAGGTGGGCTCCTACGAGCAGTACTTC; CDR3 protein: CASSPPRGKVGSYEQYF
J gene: TRBJ2-1; clone size: few; D gene: .; V gene: TRBV6-2/TRBV6-3; CDR3 DNA: TGTGCCAGCAGTGGGGGGACTGGCTCCTACAATGAGCAGTTCTTC; CDR3 protein: CASSGGTGSYNEQFF
J gene: TRBJ2-1; clone size: few; D gene: .; V gene: TRBV6-2/TRBV6-3; CDR3 DNA: TGTGCCAGCAAATACGGCTACAATGAGCAGTTCTTC; CDR3 protein: CASKYGYNEQFF
J gene: TRBJ2-7; clone size: few; D gene: .; V gene: TRBV12-3/TRBV12-4; CDR3 DNA: TGTGCCAGCAGTTTAAACCCCTACGAGCAGTACTTC; CDR3 protein: CASSLNPYEQYF
J gene: TRBJ2-2; clone size: few; D gene: TRBD1; V gene: TRBV19; CDR3 DNA: TGTGCCAGTAGTACCCGACAGGGGTATTTCGGGGAGCTGTTTTTT; CDR3 protein: CASSTRQGYFGELFF
J gene: TRBJ2-2; clone size: few; D gene: TRBD1; V gene: TRBV9; CDR3 DNA: TGTGCCAGCAGAAGACAGGGGCCCACCGGGGAGCTGTTTTTT; CDR3 protein: CASRRQGPTGELFF
J gene: TRBJ2-1; clone size: .; D gene: .; V gene: TRBV19; CDR3 DNA: TGTGCCAGTAGTATTGGTCAGGGGAGGTTAGATGAGCAGTTCTTC; CDR3 protein: CASSIGQGRLDEQFF
J gene: TRBJ2-3; clone size: many; D gene: .; V gene: TRBV7-2; CDR3 DNA: TGTGCCAGCAGCTCTATCCTCAGCCCAGCCCGCACAGATACGCAGTATTTT; CDR3 protein: CASSSILSPARTDTQYF
J gene: TRBJ2-7; clone size: .; D gene: .; V gene: TRBV7-2; CDR3 DNA: TGTGCCAGCAGCTTAGGGGTAGTTTCCGAGCAGTACTTC; CDR3 protein: CASSLGVVSEQYF
J gene: TRBJ2-7; clone size: few; D gene: .; V gene: TRBV4-1; CDR3 DNA: TGCGCCAGCAGCCAAGCCAGCAGTGGGGGCCAGCAGTACTTC; CDR3 protein: CASSQASSGGQQYF
J gene: TRBJ1-1; clone size: .; D gene: .; V gene: TRBV6-5; CDR3 DNA: TGTGCCAGCAGTTACGAGGGCCCTCGGTTGGGTGAAGCTTTCTTT; CDR3 protein: CASSYEGPRLGEAFF
J gene: TRBJ2-1; clone size: few; D gene: .; V gene: TRBV12-3/TRBV12-4; CDR3 DNA: TGTGCCAGCAGTTTAAGTGCTGGCTACAGTGAGCAGTTCTTC; CDR3 protein: CASSLSAGYSEQFF
J gene: TRBJ1-6; clone size: many; D gene: TRBD1; V gene: TRBV11-2; CDR3 DNA: TGTGCCAGCAGCCCGACACAGGGGCGGTCACCCCTCCACTTT; CDR3 protein: CASSPTQGRSPLHF
J gene: TRBJ1-2; clone size: .; D gene: TRBD1; V gene: TRBV27; CDR3 DNA: TGTGCCAGCAGTCCACAGGGGTGGAACGATGGCTACACCTTC; CDR3 protein: CASSPQGWNDGYTF